The clone carrying this T cell receptor beta chain showed up just once. Its antigen is still unknown. Repeated repertoire sampling spanned the course of chemoradiotherapy. These data belong to a study of chemoradiotherapy in HPV16-positive cancers. Study-level information: Two HPV16-positive patients' cells yielded candidate HPV-specific clones and common motifs.

General study points: Better recurrence-free survival went with HPV-responsive T-cell expansion in HPV16-positive patients. Candidate HPV-specific clones and E7-related TCR motifs grew in tumor during treatment.

Generated by immunoSEQ multiplex PCR, the TCRdb table keeps only in-frame clones and is missing some. The table shows about 17,000 clones, with 85% to 95% occurring only once. The sample was blood, taken from a patient who underwent chemoradiotherapy. The origin of this receptor is a human donor with HPV-associated anogenital cancer.

Written as DNA, the CDR3 is TGTGCCAGCAGCCAGTTCTCGAGCGGGGGGGCAGTTGAGCAGTTCTTC. This gives the protein CASSQFSSGGAVEQFF. V usage is TRBV9 and J usage is TRBJ2-1; 10 positions agree with TRBD2. This CDR3 region has 16 residues. Germline CDR1 and CDR2: SGDLS and YYNGEE. Unmatched junction bases numbered 13, after V lost 4 bases and J lost 9 bases.